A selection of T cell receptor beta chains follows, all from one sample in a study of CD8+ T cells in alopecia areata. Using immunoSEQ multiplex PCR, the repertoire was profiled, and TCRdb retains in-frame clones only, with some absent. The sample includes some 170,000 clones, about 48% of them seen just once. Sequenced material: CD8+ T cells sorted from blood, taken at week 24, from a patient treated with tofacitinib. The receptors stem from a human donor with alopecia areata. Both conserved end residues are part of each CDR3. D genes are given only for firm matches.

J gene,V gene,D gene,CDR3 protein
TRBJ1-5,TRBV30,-,CAWSEGRANQPQHF
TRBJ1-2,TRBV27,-,CASSLFTDRDYGYTF
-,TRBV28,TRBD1,CASSLFIGGTKETQYF
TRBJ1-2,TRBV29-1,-,CSGAVQGGYTF
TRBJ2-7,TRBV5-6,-,CASSLSDRTYEQYF
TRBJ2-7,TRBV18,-,CASSGAGPYEQYF
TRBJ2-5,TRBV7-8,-,CASSFFGGEETQYF
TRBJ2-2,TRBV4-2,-,CASSSQAGELFF
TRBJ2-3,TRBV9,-,CASSVEGTSTDTQYF
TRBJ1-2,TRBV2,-,CASSEERTGPKYGYTF
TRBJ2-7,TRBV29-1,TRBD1,CSVVDRGGTYEQYF
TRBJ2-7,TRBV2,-,CASSEEMYEQYF
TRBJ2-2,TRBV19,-,CASSIGDRAWELFF
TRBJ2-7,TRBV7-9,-,CASSLGVNEQYF
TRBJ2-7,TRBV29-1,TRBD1,CSVATGENYEQYF
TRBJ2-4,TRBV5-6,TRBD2,CASSVAGGPRIIQYF
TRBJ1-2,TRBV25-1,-,CASSEYMAGSGYTF
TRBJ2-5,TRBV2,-,CASTEGTWQETQYF
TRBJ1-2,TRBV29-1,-,CSVATGLGYTF
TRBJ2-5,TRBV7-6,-,CASSLSGGNQETQYF
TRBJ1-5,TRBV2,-,CASSDSLYSNQPQHF
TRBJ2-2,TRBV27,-,CASTGRGGELFF
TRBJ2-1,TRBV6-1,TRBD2,CASRELAADEQFF
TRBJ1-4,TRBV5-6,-,CASTVQGTREKLFF
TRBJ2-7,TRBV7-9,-,CASSSQTPDEQYF
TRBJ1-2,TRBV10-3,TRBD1,CAISEGGQNYGYTF
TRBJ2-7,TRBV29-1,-,CSVDSGRAFPEQYF
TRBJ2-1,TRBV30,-,CAWSVGADNEQFF
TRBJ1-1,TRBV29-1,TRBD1,CSVPAGGRAFF
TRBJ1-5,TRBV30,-,CAWSSGVGGNQPQHF
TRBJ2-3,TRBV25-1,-,CASSAPWGNTDTQYF
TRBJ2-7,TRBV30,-,CAWSVGGSTEQYF
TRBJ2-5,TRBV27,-,CASSLRPHGRETQYF
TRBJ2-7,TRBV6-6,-,CASRENTGVIYEQYF
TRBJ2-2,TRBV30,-,CAWKGDTGELFF
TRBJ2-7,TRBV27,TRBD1,CASSYRGPYEQYF
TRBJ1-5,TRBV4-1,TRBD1,CASSQVDRGGNQPQHF
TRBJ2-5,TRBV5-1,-,CASSYSRGQETQYF
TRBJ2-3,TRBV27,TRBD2,CASSALLSGGPSTDTQYF
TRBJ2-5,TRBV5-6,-,CASSPNSGETQYF
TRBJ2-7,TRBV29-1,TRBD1,CSAVGQGDSYEQYF
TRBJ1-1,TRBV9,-,CASAPGGRDEAFF
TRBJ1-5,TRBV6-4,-,CASSFDGPGKPQHF